The entry below gives a single TCR beta chain sequence along with its context. Trimming took 0 bases from V and 4 from J; bases not matched to a gene: 7. CDR1 is SGHKS, CDR2 YYEKEE, per germline (reference sequence). This CDR3 has 17 amino acids. The record originates from a study of blood T cell repertoires in COVID-19. Clones were sequenced by immunoSEQ multiplex PCR, and TCRdb holds only the in-frame ones, with some missing. The data show about 200,000 clones, about 90% seen once. The sample consisted of PBMCs or T cells enriched from blood (not recorded which). The sequence was collected from a woman aged 25-40 years with acute COVID-19. The chain recombines TRBV5-5 with TRBJ2-1; 10 nucleotides agree with TRBD1. For the CDR3, the DNA is TGTGCCAGCAGCTTGGCGGTTCGGACAGGGGGGTACAATGAGCAGTTCTTC. Encoded protein: CASSLAVRTGGYNEQFF.